This T cell receptor beta chain was recovered during a study of Tregs in tolerant kidney transplant recipients. Measured with immunoSEQ multiplex PCR; TCRdb has only the in-frame clones, and not every one. Seen here are 70,000 to 95,000 clones, approximately 90% observed once, and the top ten hold approximately 0.35%. Whole-study findings and limits: Some patients' samples used different primers over time, so nucleotide sequences weren't comparable. The small number of patients limits these findings pending further validation.

As for this clone: The antigen remains undetermined.

The CDR3 extends over 16 amino acids. J lost 3 bases, V lost 3 bases, and 9 bases had no gene match. Germline assignment: CDR1 SGHVS and CDR2 FNYEAQ. The TCR was taken from a human donor who received a combined kidney and bone marrow transplant. The chain uses TRBV7-6 and TRBJ2-3; 7 bases align to TRBD1. Specimen: Tregs from blood, collected before the transplant. The CDR3 protein is CASSLRGQVATDTQYF. The CDR3 DNA reads as TGTGCCAGCAGCTTGAGAGGACAGGTGGCAACAGATACGCAGTATTTT.